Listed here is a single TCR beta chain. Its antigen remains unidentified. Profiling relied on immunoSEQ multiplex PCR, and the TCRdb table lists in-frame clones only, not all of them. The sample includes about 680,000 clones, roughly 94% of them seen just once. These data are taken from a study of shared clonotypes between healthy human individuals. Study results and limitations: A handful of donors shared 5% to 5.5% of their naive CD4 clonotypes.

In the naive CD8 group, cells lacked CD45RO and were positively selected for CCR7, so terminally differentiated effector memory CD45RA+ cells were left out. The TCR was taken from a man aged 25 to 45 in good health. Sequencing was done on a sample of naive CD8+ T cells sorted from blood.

CDR3 residues: CASSIGGFGTEAFF. CDR3 in DNA: TGTGCCAGCAGCATAGGTGGGTTCGGCACTGAAGCTTTCTTT. The gene calls are TRBV27 and TRBJ1-1; D is undetermined. The CDR3 runs 14 residues. Between the trimmed V and J ends, which lost 6 bases and 4 bases, there was a span of 15 bases. Germline assignment: CDR1 MNHEY and CDR2 SMNVEV (reference sequence).